This entry describes one T cell receptor (beta chain). These data belong to a study of cytomegalovirus exposure and HLA in healthy donors. The data were produced by immunoSEQ multiplex PCR, yet TCRdb's version contains in-frame clones alone and is incomplete. The sample includes about 140,000 clones, roughly four fifths of them seen just once. Trimming removed 6 bases at V and 1 base at J, with 7 bases between. CDR3 length: 14 amino acids. Germline values: CDR1 MGHRA, CDR2 YSYEKL. The chain carries TRBV4-1 and TRBJ1-6, with no clear D. The clonotype originates from a woman aged 25 to 39 in good health and CMV-seronegative. The specimen sequenced was PBMCs. Written as DNA, the CDR3 is TGCGCCAGCAGTTGGAGGTCCTATAATTCACCCCTCCACTTT. Translation: CASSWRSYNSPLHF.